The 25 T cell receptor beta chains listed next were all sequenced from one sample in a study of Ad26.COV2.S vaccination and SARS-CoV-2 variants. Libraries were prepared by immunoSEQ multiplex PCR; TCRdb keeps only in-frame clonotypes and omits some of them. The repertoire holds more than 400,000 clones, with roughly 90% as singletons. Specified treatment: 15 to 20 received Ad26.COV2.S at low or high dose, single or two shots; several received placebo; per-sample allocation not given. Following the first vaccine or placebo injection, samples were taken on day 63. This specimen was peripheral blood, taken in a trial of Ad26.COV2.S vaccine versus placebo. All receptors come from a person between 18 and 65 years old who received the Ad26.COV2.S COVID-19 vaccine or a placebo.

This sequence joins TRBV20-1 and TRBJ1-1, with D uncertain. CDR1 is DFQATT, CDR2 SNEGSKA, per germline (reference sequence). This CDR3 comprises 10 residues. V was pared by 8 bases and J by 7 bases, with 11 bases between. CDR3 amino acids: CSFMTVEAFF. The CDR3 nucleotides are TGCAGTTTCATGACGGTTGAAGCTTTCTTT.

The chain is built from TRBV5-8 and TRBJ2-3, with 7 bases identical to TRBD2. The V gene end was trimmed by 2 bases and the J gene end by 0 bases; junction bases not matched to a gene: 6. The germline gives CDR1 SGHTS, CDR2 YDEGEE. The CDR3 length is 16 residues. The CDR3 protein is CASSFGSGASTDTQYF. The CDR3 DNA is TGTGCCAGCAGCTTTGGGAGCGGGGCTAGCACAGATACGCAGTATTTT.

The chain combines TRBV18 with TRBJ2-3; no reliable D call. CDR3 length equals 15 residues. Deletions cut 0 bases from V and 2 bases from J, with 9 bases between. Germline assignment: CDR1 KGHSH and CDR2 LQKENI. The CDR3 DNA reads TGTGCCAGCTCACCACCGGACCTTTTCACAGATACGCAGTATTTT. It encodes CASSPPDLFTDTQYF.

The chain joins TRBV5-5 to TRBJ1-2, with TRBD1 identical over 9 bases. Germline V lookup: CDR1 SGHKS, CDR2 YYEKEE (reference sequence). This CDR3 has 13 residues. Unmatched junction bases numbered 8, after V lost 7 bases and J lost 7 bases. The CDR3 DNA sequence: TGTGCCAGCGGGGTCCGGGACAGGGCTGGCTACACCTTC. Protein sequence: CASGVRDRAGYTF.

CDR3 coding DNA: TGTGCCAGCAGGTATCAATGGCCCCAGCATTTT. This codes for CASRYQWPQHF. The chain couples TRBV2 to TRBJ1-5; unclear D gene. Per the germline V gene, CDR1 is SNHLY and CDR2 is FYNNEI. The V gene lost 6 bases and the J gene lost 9 bases, with 9 bases spanning the gap. There are 11 residues in the CDR3.

The rearrangement uses TRBV18 and TRBJ2-7, with TRBD1 matching over 8 bases. Germline loops: CDR1 KGHSH, CDR2 LQKENI. The CDR3 has 14 amino acids. J lost 5 bases, V lost 2 bases, and 5 bases had no gene match. Here the CDR3 DNA reads TGTGCCAGCTCACCATCTTCAGGGGGCGACGAGCAGTACTTC. It is translated as CASSPSSGGDEQYF.

CDR3 nucleotide sequence: TGCGCCAGCAGCCAAGACCGCTCGGGGGGCTACGAGCAGTACTTC. As protein: CASSQDRSGGYEQYF. The V call is TRBV4-1, the J call TRBJ2-7, with TRBD2 matching 7 bases. Germline V gives CDR1 MGHRA, CDR2 YSYEKL. J was trimmed by 3 bases and V by 0 bases; bases with no gene match: 5. There are 15 residues in the CDR3.

The V and J genes are TRBV5-1 and TRBJ2-7; no reliable D call. Germline-derived CDR1 and CDR2 are SGHRS and YFSETQ. Trimming took off 5 bases at V and 4 bases at J, with 13 bases between the two ends. The CDR3 consists of 13 residues. CDR3 nucleotides: TGCGCCAGCAGTACGGCCGTAGAGTACGAGCAGTACTTC. It encodes CASSTAVEYEQYF. Combining the CDR3 with reference TRBV5-1 and TRBJ2-7 gives the whole variable domain KAGVTQTPRYLIKTRGQQVTLSCSPISGHRSVSWYQQTPGQGLQFLFEYFSETQRNKGNFPGRFSGRQFSNSRSEMNVSTLELGDSALYLCASSTAVEYEQYFGPGTRLTVT.

The V gene is TRBV5-1, the J gene TRBJ1-3, with D uncertain. V dropped 0 bases and J dropped 4 bases, with 5 bases sitting between them. The length of the CDR3 is 13 residues. Germline-derived CDR1 and CDR2 are SGHRS and YFSETQ. CDR3 sequence: CASSLAIGNTIYF. The DNA for the CDR3 is TGCGCCAGCAGCTTGGCCATCGGAAACACCATATATTTT.

The chain couples TRBV10-1 to TRBJ2-1; weak D call: TRBD1 (6 bases). The CDR3 consists of 14 residues. Germline CDR1 is WNHNN and CDR2 is SYGVQD (reference sequence). Trimming stripped 6 bases from V and 0 bases from J, with 9 bases between. The CDR3 loop reads CASSSQGSYNEQFF. In DNA form, the CDR3 reads TGCGCCAGCAGCTCACAGGGCTCCTACAATGAGCAGTTCTTC.

The V gene is TRBV10-2, the J gene TRBJ1-4; 9 bases fit TRBD1. V lost 9 bases to trimming and J lost 7 bases; unmatched junction nucleotides: 3. CDR1 and CDR2 (germline): WSHSY, SAAADI. This CDR3 spans 12 amino acids. The CDR3 DNA is TGCGCCAGAAGACAGGGGGGTGAAAAACTGTTTTTT. Residues: CARRQGGEKLFF.

The rearrangement uses TRBV19 and TRBJ2-1; 9 bases align to TRBD2. The germline gives CDR1 LNHDA, CDR2 SQIVND (reference sequence). Unmatched junction bases numbered 2, after V lost 1 base and J lost 4 bases. This CDR3 has 15 amino acids. The CDR3 sequence is CASSIGAGGYNEQFF. CDR3 DNA: TGTGCCAGTAGTATAGGAGCGGGGGGTTACAATGAGCAGTTCTTC.

This clone was observed a single time. The chain combines TRBV11-3 with TRBJ2-1; D may match TRBD1 or TRBD2 (6 bases each). Per the germline V gene, CDR1 is SGHNT and CDR2 is YENEEA. The V and J ends lost 1 base and 7 bases respectively, with 14 bases between them. This CDR3 region has 15 residues. CDR3 nucleotides: TGTGCCAGCAGCTTAGGTCTAGGGGGGCAAAATGAGCAGTTCTTC. As protein: CASSLGLGGQNEQFF.

This chain joins TRBV5-1 and TRBJ2-7; a weak D match, TRBD2 (5 bases). In germline, CDR1 is SGHRS, CDR2 YFSETQ. V lost 4 bases and J lost 3, with 17 bases in between. CDR3 size: 15 residues. The DNA for the CDR3 is TGCGCCAGCAGCCAGTTGGCCGGACGGGACTACGAGCAGTACTTC. Translated, it gives CASSQLAGRDYEQYF.

The chain combines TRBV30 with TRBJ2-4; the match to TRBD2 covers 9 bases. V was clipped by 2 bases and J by 2 bases; unmatched bases: 13. The CDR3 totals 18 residues. The germline CDR1 and CDR2 sequences are GTSNPN and SVGIG (reference sequence). Here the CDR3 DNA reads TGTGCCTGGAGTAGGGCGGGGGGGCCGGTTCTTACCAAAAACATTCAGTACTTC. Amino acid sequence: CAWSRAGGPVLTKNIQYF. The entire variable domain, with the rest obtained from reference TRBV30 and TRBJ2-4, is as follows: SQTIHQWPATLVQPVGSPLSLECTVEGTSNPNLYWYRQAAGRGLQLLFYSVGIGQISSEVPQNLSASRPQDRQFILSSKKLLLSDSGFYLCAWSRAGGPVLTKNIQYFGAGTRLSVL.

The chain is built from TRBV27 and TRBJ1-5, with TRBD1 identical over 7 bases. Germline CDR1 MNHEY, CDR2 SMNVEV (reference sequence). The V gene end was trimmed by 2 bases and the J gene end by 0 bases; junction bases not matched to a gene: 4. This CDR3 has 16 residues. The CDR3 DNA reads TGTGCCAGCAGTTTAAGGGACAGACATAGCAATCAGCCCCAGCATTTT. Translating it yields CASSLRDRHSNQPQHF.

The chain combines TRBV9 with TRBJ2-7; 9 bases line up with TRBD2. Germline loops: CDR1 SGDLS, CDR2 YYNGEE. The CDR3 consists of 14 residues. J lost 3 bases, V lost 0 bases, and 1 base had no gene match. CDR3 in amino acids: CASSVDSGGYEQYF. The DNA for the CDR3 is TGTGCCAGCAGCGTAGATAGCGGGGGCTACGAGCAGTACTTC.

This chain joins TRBV27 and TRBJ2-3; the D gene is possibly TRBD2 (5 bases). CDR3 length: 15 residues. The V end was cut by 7 bases, the J end by 6 bases, with 20 bases between. Looked up from germline, CDR1 is MNHEY and CDR2 is SMNVEV (reference sequence). CDR3 loop: CASTGSIYSVDTQYF. The CDR3 nucleotides read TGTGCCAGCACGGGGTCAATTTATTCCGTTGATACGCAGTATTTT.

The chain has TRBV29-1 and TRBJ2-7; D ambiguous. Germline V lookup: CDR1 SQVTM, CDR2 ANQGSEA. The CDR3 covers 14 residues. Trimming took 4 bases from V and 0 from J, leaving 13 bases between them. The CDR3 loop is CSVVRYGDSYEQYF. CDR3 bases: TGCAGCGTTGTTAGGTACGGCGACTCCTACGAGCAGTACTTC.

V and J are TRBV7-9 and TRBJ2-3; D not certain. The CDR3 is 12 amino acids. CDR1 and CDR2 (germline): SEHNR, FQNEAQ (reference sequence). Trimming shortened V by 3 bases and J by 4 bases, and 5 bases separated the two germline ends. CDR3 region: CASSLDSDTQYF. For the CDR3, the DNA is TGTGCCAGCAGCTTGGATTCAGATACGCAGTATTTT.

The chain joins TRBV10-1 to TRBJ2-3; D gene unclear. Trimming took off 1 base at V and 2 bases at J, with 10 bases between the two ends. In germline, CDR1 is WNHNN, CDR2 SYGVQD (reference sequence). The CDR3 contains 15 residues. CDR3 loop: CASSEWLDATDTQYF. The CDR3 nucleotides read TGCGCCAGCAGTGAGTGGCTAGATGCCACAGATACGCAGTATTTT.

The rearrangement joins TRBV3-1 (or the pseudogene TRBV3-2) to TRBJ2-1; 13 nucleotides agree with TRBD2. Looked up from germline, CDR1 is LGHDT and CDR2 is YNNKEL (reference sequence). The CDR3 length is 20 residues. The ends lost 1 base at V and 0 bases at J; junction bases unmatched: 9. DNA of the CDR3: TGTGCCAGCAGCCAAGTGGGGGGACTAGCGGGGCCAAGCTCCTACAATGAGCAGTTCTTC. Its protein is CASSQVGGLAGPSSYNEQFF.

The V and J genes are TRBV24-1 and TRBJ1-5; D possibly corresponds to TRBD1 (5 bases). The CDR3 length is 17 residues. Trimming cost V 0 bases and J 4 bases, with 15 bases left between them. Germline CDR1 reads KGHDR; CDR2 reads SFDVKD. The CDR3 bases are TGTGCCACCAGTGATTTGCCACCCACGAGGGGAAATCAGCCCCAGCATTTT. The encoded protein is CATSDLPPTRGNQPQHF.

The chain joins TRBV29-1 to TRBJ1-1, with D unclear. The V end was cut by 0 bases, the J end by 1 base, with 3 bases between. Germline V CDR1 and CDR2: SQVTM, ANQGSEA. This CDR3 is 12 amino acids long. DNA of the CDR3: TGCAGCGTTGAAGATTGGAACACTGAAGCTTTCTTT. Its translation: CSVEDWNTEAFF.

The V and J genes are TRBV19 and TRBJ2-1, with unresolved D. CDR3 length: 15 residues. Trimming removed 1 base from V and 3 bases from J, with 10 bases in between. Per the germline V gene, CDR1 is LNHDA and CDR2 is SQIVND (reference sequence). The CDR3 protein is CASSIGQNLYNEQFF. The CDR3 region has the DNA TGTGCCAGTAGTATAGGTCAGAATCTCTACAATGAGCAGTTCTTC.